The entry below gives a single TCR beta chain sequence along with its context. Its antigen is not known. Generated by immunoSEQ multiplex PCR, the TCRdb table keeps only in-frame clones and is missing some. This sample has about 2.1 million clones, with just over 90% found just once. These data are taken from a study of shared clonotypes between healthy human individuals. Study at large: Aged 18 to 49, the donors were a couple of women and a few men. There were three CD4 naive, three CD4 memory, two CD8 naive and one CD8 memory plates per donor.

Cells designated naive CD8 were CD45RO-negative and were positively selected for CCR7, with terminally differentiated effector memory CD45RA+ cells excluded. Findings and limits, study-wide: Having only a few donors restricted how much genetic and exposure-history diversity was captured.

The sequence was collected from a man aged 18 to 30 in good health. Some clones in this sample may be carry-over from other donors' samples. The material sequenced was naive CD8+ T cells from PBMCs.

The CDR3 spells CASSSLKAYNEQFF. Written as DNA, the CDR3 is TGTGCCAGCAGTAGCCTCAAGGCCTACAATGAGCAGTTCTTC. This rearrangement joins TRBV7-2 to TRBJ2-1; no reliable D call. This CDR3 is built from 14 residues. Germline lookup yields CDR1 SGHTA and CDR2 FQGNSA. Trimming pared 6 bases from V and 2 bases from J, leaving 11 bases between.